The 26 T cell receptor beta chains below were found in one sample sequenced in a study of immune characterization of retroperitoneal liposarcoma. TCRdb redid the calling of the PCR reads with MiXCR, one entry per CDR3 protein. The sample holds some 20,000 distinct CDR3 sequences, around two fifths seen once. Sequenced: blood. All receptors derive from a male donor with retroperitoneal liposarcoma.

There are a few counts of this clonotype. The chain links TRBV6-1 to TRBJ1-6; D remains unclear. The CDR3 has 13 residues. Germline CDR1 is MNHNS and CDR2 is SASEGT. Between the trimmed V and J ends, which lost 0 bases and 7 bases, there was a span of 4 bases. The CDR3 DNA reads TGTGCCAGCAGTGAAGCTGGGAATTCACCCCTCCACTTT. Translated, it gives CASSEAGNSPLHF.

In this sample, this clonotype turned up many times. The chain has TRBV7-6 and TRBJ2-1, with 16 bases fitting TRBD2. Germline CDR1 SGHVS, CDR2 FNYEAQ. Trimming removed 4 bases from V and 7 bases from J; junction bases left unmatched: 10. CDR3 size: 18 residues. CDR3 nucleotide sequence: TGTGCCAGCAGCTCCGCCCCGGGACTAGCGGGAGGGGGAAATGAGCAGTTCTTC. Translating gives CASSSAPGLAGGGNEQFF.

This clonotype was found once. The chain uses TRBV7-2 and TRBJ2-5, with 8 bases identical to TRBD1. CDR3 length equals 15 residues. Germline loops: CDR1 SGHTA, CDR2 FQGNSA. J gave up 11 bases and V 5 bases, and 16 bases lay outside the gene matches. CDR3 sequence (DNA): TGTGCCAGCAGCCCCGGGACAGGTCCTTTTAATGAGCAGTACTTC. The encoded protein is CASSPGTGPFNEQYF.

By share, this clonotype counts as medium-sized. This CDR3 reads CASSYSRLNEQFF. CDR3 DNA sequence: TGTGCCAGCAGTTACTCGAGACTCAATGAGCAGTTCTTC. The V call is TRBV6-5, the J call TRBJ2-1; D unclear. This CDR3 has 13 amino acids. The germline V and J ends were trimmed by 0 bases and 6 bases, with 6 bases remaining between them. Germline assignment: CDR1 MNHEY and CDR2 SVGAGI.

This clonotype has just a few counts. The chain employs TRBV6-6 and TRBJ1-1, with unresolved D. Germline CDR1 and CDR2: MNHNY and SVGAGI (reference sequence). The V and J ends lost 0 bases and 1 base respectively, with 9 bases between them. The CDR3 runs to 15 residues. The CDR3 protein is CASSYSNKGNTEAFF. As DNA, the CDR3 is TGTGCCAGCAGTTACTCGAACAAGGGGAACACTGAAGCTTTCTTT.

This chain links TRBV6-5 with TRBJ2-1; D might be TRBD1 (6 bases). Germline V CDR1 and CDR2: MNHEY, SVGAGI. Trimming removed 6 bases from V and 9 bases from J, with 27 bases in between. The CDR3 has 17 amino acids. CDR3 in amino acids: CASSKIPGHPPVGEQFF. CDR3 coding DNA: TGTGCCAGCAGCAAGATCCCGGGACATCCTCCAGTTGGTGAGCAGTTCTTC.

This clonotype was observed many times. The chain employs TRBV7-2 and TRBJ2-7; TRBD2 is a possible D gene (6 bases). The CDR3 extends over 15 amino acids. Germline V gene lookup returns CDR1 SGHTA and CDR2 FQGNSA. Trimming shortened V by 6 bases and J by 3 bases, and 18 bases separated the two germline ends. The CDR3 reads CASSPDGSGDYEQYF. DNA for the CDR3: TGTGCCAGCAGTCCCGACGGATCGGGGGACTACGAGCAGTACTTC.

There are many counts of this clonotype. The chain links TRBV7-3 to TRBJ2-1; 9 positions agree with TRBD1. The germline V gene has CDR1 SGHTA and CDR2 FQGTGA. With 5 bases clipped from V and 7 bases from J, the junction kept 9 bases outside the gene matches. There are 15 residues in the CDR3. DNA for the CDR3: TGTGCCAGCAGCCCCTGGGGGACAGGGTTAAATGAGCAGTTCTTC. This encodes CASSPWGTGLNEQFF.

CDR3 region: CASAGPRGVWEQFF. CDR3 nucleotides: TGTGCCAGCGCCGGTCCGCGGGGGGTTTGGGAGCAGTTCTTC. The chain recombines TRBV11-2 with TRBJ2-1; 8 nucleotides align to TRBD2. The CDR3 is made up of 14 amino acids. V lost 8 bases, J lost 10 bases, and 13 bases stayed unmatched. The germline CDR1 and CDR2 sequences are SGHAT and FQNNGV.

The CDR3 region has the DNA TGTGCCAGCACCTCCCCTAGAGGGGACGGGGAAGCTTTCTTT. Translating it yields CASTSPRGDGEAFF. The J gene is TRBJ1-1, the V gene TRBV6-8; tentative D call: TRBD1 (5 bases). Germline lookup yields CDR1 MNHGY and CDR2 SAAAGT. Trimming pared 7 bases from V and 8 bases from J, leaving 20 bases between. CDR3 length: 14 amino acids.

V usage is TRBV19 and J usage is TRBJ2-1; D unclear. This CDR3 contains 14 residues. CDR1 LNHDA and CDR2 SQIVND come from the germline V gene (reference sequence). Trimming stripped 7 bases from V and 5 bases from J, with 15 bases between. In DNA, the CDR3 is TGTGCCAGTACCGAATCGCTCGACAACAATGAGCAGTTCTTC. Protein product: CASTESLDNNEQFF.

This clonotype has at least ten counts. The V and J genes are TRBV6-1 and TRBJ2-1; possibly TRBD2 for D (6 bases). CDR1 is MNHNS and CDR2 is SASEGT in the germline V gene. The V and J ends lost 0 bases and 10 bases respectively, with 16 bases between them. The CDR3 contains 15 residues. CDR3 DNA: TGTGCCAGCAGTGAAGCTGCGCGGGATAACCACGAGCAGTTCTTC. It translates to CASSEAARDNHEQFF.

The table lists this clonotype with a few counts. The genes are TRBV6-8 and TRBJ2-7; D is undetermined. Germline V gene sequence: CDR1 MNHGY, CDR2 SAAAGT. CDR3 size: 13 residues. V dropped 6 bases and J dropped 7 bases, with 16 bases sitting between them. The CDR3 DNA reads TGTGCCAGCAGCTCGACGTGGGGTAATGAGCAGTACTTC. This codes for CASSSTWGNEQYF.

The chain links TRBV4-3 to TRBJ1-6; TRBD1 might be the D (5 bases). V was cut by 8 bases and J by 9 bases, with 17 bases left in between. The germline gives CDR1 LGHNA, CDR2 YSLEER. The CDR3 totals 14 residues. Here the CDR3 reads CASAGLRASSPLHF. The DNA of the CDR3 is TGCGCCAGCGCAGGGTTGAGGGCTTCTTCACCCCTCCACTTT.

The chain employs TRBV7-2 and TRBJ1-2; the match to TRBD1 covers 10 bases. Germline-derived CDR1 and CDR2 are SGHTA and FQGNSA. The J segment lost 6 bases and the V segment lost 5 bases, leaving 12 bases of the junction unmatched. The CDR3 totals 16 residues. The chain's CDR3 is CASSIGTGAASNGYTF. CDR3 DNA: TGTGCCAGCAGCATTGGGACAGGGGCTGCCTCAAATGGCTACACCTTC. The whole variable domain, filled in from reference TRBV7-2 and TRBJ1-2, reads GAGVSQSPSNKVTEKGKDVELRCDPISGHTALYWYRQSLGQGLEFLIYFQGNSAPDKSGLPSDRFSAERTGGSVSTLTIQRTQQEDSAVYLCASSIGTGAASNGYTFGSGTRLTVV.

This clonotype is labeled as medium-sized (0.01 to 0.1%). The chain joins TRBV6-1 to TRBJ1-6; 7 nucleotides line up with TRBD1. The CDR3 totals 16 residues. J lost 4 bases, V lost 7 bases, and 10 bases had no gene match. Germline CDR1 reads MNHNS; CDR2 reads SASEGT. CDR3 DNA sequence: TGTGCCAGCACCACTGTGGGACAGCGATATAATTCACCCCTCCACTTT. Protein sequence: CASTTVGQRYNSPLHF.

About this clonotype itself: A clone one base away is much larger, so this may be a read error. The rearrangement links TRBV12-3 or TRBV12-4 to TRBJ2-1; 13 bases match TRBD2. This CDR3 spans 16 amino acids. Unmatched junction bases numbered 11, after V lost 5 bases and J lost 10 bases. The CDR3 sequence: CASSPLLAGGTYEQFF. Written as DNA, the CDR3 is TGTGCCAGCAGTCCGCTACTAGCGGGAGGGACCTACGAGCAGTTCTTC.

This clonotype was counted ten times or more. The V call is TRBV11-3, the J call TRBJ2-6; D not resolved. The CDR3 contains 14 residues. V was trimmed by 0 bases and J by 0 bases, leaving 0 bases between them. The germline V gene encodes CDR1 SGHNT and CDR2 YENEEA. The CDR3 is CASSLDSGANVLTF. The CDR3 DNA reads TGTGCCAGCAGCTTAGACTCTGGGGCCAACGTCCTGACTTTC. The full variable domain, in which reference TRBV11-3 and TRBJ2-6 provide the parts outside the CDR3, is EAGVVQSPRYKIIEKKQPVAFWCNPISGHNTLYWYLQNLGQGPELLIRYENEEAVDDSQLPKDRFSAERLKGVDSTLKIQPAELGDSAVYLCASSLDSGANVLTFGAGSRLTVL.

Here the CDR3 reads CASTRAGHTGELFF. The CDR3 coding sequence is TGTGCCAGCACTAGAGCGGGTCACACCGGGGAGCTGTTTTTT. The chain combines TRBV25-1 with TRBJ2-2, with a possible D match to TRBD2 (6 bases). The germline gives CDR1 MGHDK, CDR2 SYGVNS. CDR3 size: 14 residues. V lost 7 bases and J lost 3, with 12 bases in between.

Details on this clonotype: Germline and junction disagree at one end, which may indicate a read error. The genes are TRBV12-3 or TRBV12-4 and TRBJ2-3, with D tentatively TRBD2 (5 bases). This CDR3 comprises 11 residues. The DNA for the CDR3 is TGTGCCAGCAGTTTCTCGCTAGCTTGGCATTTT. It codes for CASSFSLAWHF.

This chain joins TRBV6-1 and TRBJ2-3; TRBD2 aligns across 11 bases. The CDR3 spans 18 residues. CDR1 and CDR2 from the germline V gene are MNHNS and SASEGT. Trimming removed 4 bases from V and 3 bases from J; junction bases left unmatched: 12. DNA for the CDR3: TGTGCCAGCAGTGGAATCGGGACTAGCGGATTGATAACAGATACGCAGTATTTT. Translating it yields CASSGIGTSGLITDTQYF.

This clonotype was found a few times. The genes are TRBV12-3 or TRBV12-4 and TRBJ1-2, with D tentatively TRBD1 (5 bases). V lost 4 bases and J lost 8, with 20 bases in between. CDR3 size: 15 residues. Written as DNA, the CDR3 is TGTGCCAGCAGTTCTCAGGGCTTCGGGGTGGAGGGCTACACCTTC. Residues: CASSSQGFGVEGYTF.

The chain has TRBV4-1 and TRBJ2-1; D tentatively fits TRBD1 or TRBD2 (5 bases each). V shed 0 bases and J shed 4 bases, with 16 bases lying between them. Germline V gene data show CDR1 as MGHRA and CDR2 as YSYEKL. The CDR3 contains 17 residues. The CDR3 DNA follows: TGCGCCAGCAGCCAAGAAGAGGGGCCAAATGGGTACAATGAGCAGTTCTTC. This gives the protein CASSQEEGPNGYNEQFF.

This clonotype appeared many times. The chain is built from TRBV6-6 and TRBJ1-6, with TRBD1 matching 9 bases. This CDR3 has 22 residues. Germline V gene sequence: CDR1 MNHNY, CDR2 SVGAGI (reference sequence). The junction had 24 bases not matched to a gene; V was cut back by 5 bases and J by 4 bases. The CDR3 loop reads CASSGPGQGLILLPAYNSPLHF. The CDR3 DNA reads as TGTGCCAGCAGTGGACCGGGACAGGGTCTCATTCTTCTGCCTGCGTATAATTCACCCCTCCACTTT.

This chain uses TRBV6-1 with TRBJ2-2, with D unclear. CDR3 length: 15 amino acids. The germline gives CDR1 MNHNS, CDR2 SASEGT. The ends were cut back, 2 bases at V and 6 bases at J, with 13 bases in the middle. This CDR3 is CASSEQVGFAGELFF. CDR3 in DNA: TGTGCCAGCAGTGAACAAGTGGGATTCGCCGGGGAGCTGTTTTTT.

This clonotype was counted a few times. The rearrangement links TRBV7-6 to TRBJ2-3; 9 bases fit TRBD2. The CDR3 runs 16 residues. The J segment lost 2 bases and the V segment lost 9 bases, leaving 12 bases of the junction unmatched. From germline, CDR1 is SGHVS and CDR2 FNYEAQ. The CDR3 DNA reads as TGTGCCAGGGACCTAGCGGGACGGCTATTCACAGATACGCAGTATTTT. As protein: CARDLAGRLFTDTQYF.